The 3 T cell receptor beta chains in this list originate from one sample, sequenced in a study of blood T cell repertoires in COVID-19. Using immunoSEQ multiplex PCR, the repertoire was profiled, and TCRdb retains in-frame clones only, with some absent. The profile shows roughly 150,000 clones, roughly four fifths of them singletons. Sequenced sample: peripheral blood. The source of these receptors is a man between 65 and 85 years old who had recovered from COVID-19.

The DNA of the CDR3 is TGTGCCAGCAGGAGACTGAGCTTAGGTGAAAAACTGTTTTTT. Residues: CASRRLSLGEKLFF. The chain joins TRBV2 to TRBJ1-4; D ambiguous. V lost 6 bases to trimming and J lost 7 bases, with 15 bases between them. Germline values: CDR1 SNHLY, CDR2 FYNNEI. CDR3 size: 14 residues.

This chain joins TRBV5-1 and TRBJ2-3; a weak D match, TRBD2 (6 bases). V was trimmed by 5 bases and J by 6 bases, leaving 10 bases between them. There are 12 residues in the CDR3. The germline V gene encodes CDR1 SGHRS and CDR2 YFSETQ. The CDR3 coding sequence is TGCGCCAGCAGAATGGAGGGGGATACGCAGTATTTT. Amino acids: CASRMEGDTQYF.

This clone was observed a few times. The CDR3 DNA is TGTGCCAGCAGCCCCGGTGGGCCAAGCTCTGGAAACACCATATATTTT. Amino acid sequence: CASSPGGPSSGNTIYF. V usage is TRBV5-4 and J usage is TRBJ1-3, with D unresolved. In germline, CDR1 is SGHNT, CDR2 YYREEE (reference sequence). This CDR3 contains 16 residues. V was cut by 4 bases and J by 0 bases, with 14 bases left in between.